The 22 T cell receptor beta chains below come from one sample, sequenced in a study of T cells in Graves' hyperthyroidism and ophthalmopathy. Amplification yielded TCR beta CDR3 regions, with RNA transcripts as the source. First-round RT-PCR of the TCR CDR3 relied on the HTBI primer set. In TCRdb, the multiplex PCR reads were re-called with MiXCR into one record per CDR3 protein. This table holds roughly 420,000 distinct CDR3 sequences, about a sixth found once. The material sequenced was blood. These receptors all come from a woman younger than 30 with Graves' hyperthyroidism.

This clonotype was counted between two and nine times. The V call is TRBV6-1, the J call TRBJ1-5, with D tentatively TRBD1 (6 bases). CDR3 length: 14 amino acids. Trimming removed 2 bases at V and 3 bases at J, with 8 bases between. The germline gives CDR1 MNHNS, CDR2 SASEGT. The CDR3 DNA is TGTGCCAGCAGTGAAACAGGGAACAATCAGCCCCAGCATTTT. Translation gives CASSETGNNQPQHF.

Of note for this clonotype: One end of the junction varies from germline; a read error may be responsible. The chain carries TRBV5-5 and TRBJ2-5; 10 bases match TRBD1. There are 15 residues in the CDR3. Germline loops: CDR1 SGHKS, CDR2 YYEKEE (reference sequence). CDR3 region: CASSLSDRGKETQYF. The DNA for the CDR3 is TGCGCCAGCAGCTTGTCGGACAGGGGGAAAGAGACCCAGTACTTC.

With regard to this clonotype: This may arise from a read error, as a much more abundant clone is one base away. The rearrangement uses TRBV6-2 or TRBV6-3 and TRBJ2-7, with a possible D match to TRBD1 (6 bases). The CDR3 has 15 residues. Germline values: CDR1 MNHEY, CDR2 SVGEGT. The CDR3 sequence is CASRGRDNYPYGQYF. For the CDR3, the DNA is TGTGCCAGCAGAGGCCGGGACAACTATCCCTACGGGCAGTACTTC.

This clonotype has ten or more counts. This sequence joins TRBV29-1 and TRBJ2-1; 9 bases are a match to TRBD2. With 7 bases clipped from V and 7 bases from J, the junction kept 11 bases outside the gene matches. In germline, CDR1 is SQVTM, CDR2 ANQGSEA. The CDR3 loop spans 14 amino acids. The CDR3 bases are TGCAGCGCCCAAAGGGGGACTAGCCCAAATGAGCAGTTCTTC. It yields the protein CSAQRGTSPNEQFF.

This clonotype showed up many times. This chain uses TRBV7-8 with TRBJ2-2; 16 bases are a match to TRBD2. J was trimmed by 4 bases and V by 1 base; bases with no gene match: 15. Germline CDR1 SGHVS, CDR2 FQNEAQ. The CDR3 length is 22 residues. DNA for the CDR3: TGTGCCAGCAGCTTAGGCCGGACCGGGACTAGCGGGAGGGCGAGGGGCACCGGGGAGCTGTTTTTT. Translated, it gives CASSLGRTGTSGRARGTGELFF.

This clonotype showed up many times. The chain uses TRBV5-4 and TRBJ2-3; D may be TRBD1 (6 bases). CDR3 length: 14 amino acids. V gave up 4 bases and J gave up 2 bases, with 11 bases separating them. Germline CDR1 and CDR2: SGHNT and YYREEE (reference sequence). CDR3 sequence reads: CASSAQGFTDTQYF. CDR3 sequence (DNA): TGTGCCAGCAGCGCCCAGGGGTTCACAGATACGCAGTATTTT.

The J gene is TRBJ1-2, the V gene TRBV7-9; D is unclear. Trimming took 4 bases from V and 0 from J, leaving 15 bases between them. Germline CDR1 SEHNR, CDR2 FQNEAQ (reference sequence). This CDR3 is built from 16 residues. The CDR3 coding sequence is TGTGCCAGCAGCTCCGGGGTTGATCTCTCTAACTATGGCTACACCTTC. Amino acid sequence: CASSSGVDLSNYGYTF.

This clonotype was observed at least ten times. The chain links TRBV19 to TRBJ2-5; 14 nucleotides agree with TRBD2. Germline assignment: CDR1 LNHDA and CDR2 SQIVND (reference sequence). The junction had 7 bases not matched to a gene; V was cut back by 0 bases and J by 4 bases. The CDR3 covers 18 residues. The CDR3 reads CASSIDGTSGSRGETQYF. The CDR3 DNA sequence: TGTGCCAGTAGTATAGACGGGACTAGCGGGAGTCGTGGAGAGACCCAGTACTTC.

In this sample, this clonotype turned up many times. The chain carries TRBV30 and TRBJ1-6; D is uncertain. The CDR3 has 13 residues. Germline CDR1 is GTSNPN and CDR2 is SVGIG (reference sequence). V lost 7 bases and J 4 bases, leaving 11 bases between the germline ends. The CDR3 region is CASSGEYNSPLHF. The CDR3 DNA follows: TGTGCCTCCAGTGGGGAGTATAATTCACCCCTCCACTTT.

Note on this clonotype: A much larger clone differs from this one at a single base, so this may be a read error. The J gene is TRBJ2-3, the V gene TRBV5-5, with 7 bases that match TRBD1. CDR3 length: 15 amino acids. Per the germline V gene, CDR1 is SGHKS and CDR2 is YYEKEE (reference sequence). The CDR3 bases are TGTGCCGGCAGTCTCAGGGGACAGATCACAGATACGCAGTATTTT. Residues: CAGSLRGQITDTQYF.

This clonotype was recorded many times. The rearrangement joins TRBV5-8 to TRBJ2-3; tentatively, D is TRBD2 (6 bases). Trimming cost V 4 bases and J 1 base, with 13 bases left between them. CDR1 and CDR2 (germline): SGHTS, YDEGEE. The CDR3 has 15 residues. In nucleotides, the CDR3 is TGTGCCAGCAGCCAGGCTGGGACTGGCACAGATACGCAGTATTTT. Translating it yields CASSQAGTGTDTQYF. The variable domain in full, completed from reference TRBV5-8 and TRBJ2-3, reads EAGVTQSPTHLIKTRGQQATLRCSPISGHTSVYWYQQALGLGLQFLLWYDEGEERNRGNFPPRFSGRQFPNYSSELNVNALELEDSALYLCASSQAGTGTDTQYFGPGTRLTVL.

Of note for this clonotype: A much larger clone lies a single base off, so this may be a read error. This chain joins TRBV29-1 and TRBJ1-1; a weak D match, TRBD1 (5 bases). This CDR3 region has 13 residues. V dropped 5 bases and J dropped 7 bases, with 17 bases sitting between them. Germline values: CDR1 SQVTM, CDR2 ANQGSEA. Here the CDR3 DNA reads TGCAGCGTTCCGGGGCGACTGGGCAATGAAGCTTTCTTT. Protein: CSVPGRLGNEAFF.

V gene TRBV19 combines with J gene TRBJ2-3; TRBD1 might be the D (6 bases). This CDR3 contains 16 residues. Trimming took off 1 base at V and 0 bases at J, with 11 bases between the two ends. CDR1 is LNHDA and CDR2 is SQIVND in the germline V gene (reference sequence). The CDR3 DNA sequence: TGTGCCAGTAGTATAGCCCGGACAGCTAGCACAGATACGCAGTATTTT. Amino acid sequence: CASSIARTASTDTQYF.

The chain combines TRBV4-1 with TRBJ2-1; D is unresolved. The V end was cut by 2 bases, the J end by 5 bases, with 10 bases between. The CDR3 is 14 residues long. CDR1 MGHRA and CDR2 YSYEKL come from the germline V gene. The CDR3 is CASSQWYGDNEQFF. CDR3 in DNA: TGCGCCAGCAGCCAATGGTATGGGGACAATGAGCAGTTCTTC.

This clonotype came up many times. The rearrangement joins TRBV3-1 to TRBJ1-2, with D possibly TRBD1 on 6 matching bases. In germline, CDR1 is LGHDT, CDR2 YNNKEL (reference sequence). The CDR3 sequence is 13 residues long. Trimming shortened V by 3 bases and J by 8 bases, and 13 bases separated the two germline ends. CDR3 region: CASSHQTGYGYTF. CDR3 in DNA: TGTGCCAGCAGCCACCAAACAGGGTACGGCTACACCTTC.

The rearrangement links TRBV7-3 to TRBJ2-3; D call uncertain. V lost 3 bases, J lost 5 bases, and 12 bases lay in between. The germline V gene has CDR1 SGHTA and CDR2 FQGTGA. The CDR3 length is 14 residues. This CDR3 reads CASSFRAPQDTQYF. In DNA, the CDR3 is TGTGCCAGCAGCTTCCGGGCCCCTCAAGATACGCAGTATTTT.

This clonotype came up many times. The chain uses TRBV6-1 and TRBJ2-7; D is undetermined. The V end was cut by 5 bases, the J end by 5 bases, with 13 bases between. The CDR3 totals 13 residues. Per the germline V gene, CDR1 is MNHNS and CDR2 is SASEGT. The CDR3 reads CASSLGGANEQYF. In nucleotides, the CDR3 is TGTGCCAGCAGTTTAGGTGGAGCGAACGAGCAGTACTTC.

In its sample, this clonotype was seen many times. The V gene is TRBV12-3 or TRBV12-4, the J gene TRBJ2-7; the D gene is possibly TRBD1 (6 bases). The germline V and J ends were trimmed by 4 bases and 2 bases, with 12 bases remaining between them. This CDR3 contains 14 residues. In DNA, the CDR3 is TGTGCCAGCAGTTCGAGACAGGCCCCCTACGAGCAGTACTTC. This codes for CASSSRQAPYEQYF.

This clonotype was observed at least ten times. This chain links TRBV20-1 with TRBJ2-3, with D uncertain. Trimming stripped 0 bases from V and 6 bases from J, with 10 bases between. The CDR3 spans 13 residues. Germline V lookup: CDR1 DFQATT, CDR2 SNEGSKA (reference sequence). In DNA form, the CDR3 reads TGCAGTGCTAGAGAGGTGCTTATGGATACGCAGTATTTT. Translating gives CSAREVLMDTQYF.

The genes are TRBV19 and TRBJ2-2; 9 bases fit TRBD1. Germline-derived CDR1 and CDR2 are LNHDA and SQIVND (reference sequence). This CDR3 is 14 amino acids long. The V gene end was trimmed by 5 bases and the J gene end by 5 bases; junction bases not matched to a gene: 3. Here the CDR3 DNA reads TGTGCCAGTAGTGGGACAGGGAGAACCGGGGAGCTGTTTTTT. Encoded protein: CASSGTGRTGELFF.

This clonotype was seen ten or more times. This chain uses TRBV20-1 with TRBJ2-1, with 8 bases matching TRBD2. The J segment lost 2 bases and the V segment lost 1 base, leaving 7 bases of the junction unmatched. The CDR3 length is 16 residues. The germline V gene encodes CDR1 DFQATT and CDR2 SNEGSKA (reference sequence). As DNA, the CDR3 is TGCAGTGCTAGAGTGGGGGGGCGGGGGGCCTACAATGAGCAGTTCTTC. It specifies CSARVGGRGAYNEQFF.

The sample holds a few counts of this clonotype. The chain's CDR3 is CASSYSVPGQGTGELFF. In DNA form, the CDR3 reads TGTGCCAGCAGTTACTCTGTTCCGGGACAGGGGACCGGGGAGCTGTTTTTT. The chain uses TRBV6-5 and TRBJ2-2, with 10 bases aligning to TRBD1. Germline-derived CDR1 and CDR2 are MNHEY and SVGAGI. The junction had 6 bases not matched to a gene; V was cut back by 0 bases and J by 5 bases. The CDR3 has 17 amino acids.